This T cell receptor (beta chain) was found in a study of cytomegalovirus exposure and HLA in healthy donors. As regards this clone: Its target is unknown.

Study-level results: For most subjects, TCR beta sequences were reported to predict HLA-A and HLA-B alleles with accuracy. For TCR beta chains, V- and J-gene trimming was later linked to a missense DCLRE1C variant.

This CDR3 is built from 16 residues. Between the trimmed V and J ends, which lost 4 bases and 2 bases, there was a span of 16 bases. CDR1 is SGHRS and CDR2 is YFSETQ in the germline V gene. Researchers ran the PCR with 60 Vbeta and 13 Jbeta primers. Assay: immunoSEQ multiplex PCR; the TCRdb copy retains only in-frame clones and omits some. The sample carries 100,000 to 150,000 clones, over 60% recorded once. The sample was PBMCs. The V gene is TRBV5-1, the J gene TRBJ2-1, with D possibly matching TRBD2 (5 bases). This receptor was taken from a woman aged 40 to 55 in good health and CMV-seropositive. The DNA for the CDR3 is TGCGCCAGCAGCACCCTAGCAGACGTACCCTACAATGAGCAGTTCTTC. Its translation: CASSTLADVPYNEQFF. Drawing the rest from reference TRBV5-1 and TRBJ2-1, the complete variable domain is KAGVTQTPRYLIKTRGQQVTLSCSPISGHRSVSWYQQTPGQGLQFLFEYFSETQRNKGNFPGRFSGRQFSNSRSEMNVSTLELGDSALYLCASSTLADVPYNEQFFGPGTRLTVL.